This passage covers 25 T cell receptor beta chains from one sample sequenced in a study of shared clonotypes between healthy human individuals. Here immunoSEQ multiplex PCR was the method, and the copy in TCRdb shows in-frame clones only, minus some. The repertoire holds roughly 2,500,000 clones, with roughly 93% as singletons. The sequencing input was naive CD4+ T cells from PBMCs. Documented subset: CD45RA+ positively selected. These TCRs come from a man aged 18 to 30 in good health. Some clones in this sample may be carry-over from other donors' samples.

The V call is TRBV5-1, the J call TRBJ2-1; 7 bases fit TRBD2. Germline lookup yields CDR1 SGHRS and CDR2 YFSETQ. The V gene end was trimmed by 0 bases and the J gene end by 2 bases; junction bases not matched to a gene: 14. The CDR3 extends over 19 amino acids. The CDR3 sequence is CASSLVLSGAGATYNEQFF. The CDR3, as DNA: TGCGCCAGCAGCTTGGTACTCTCTGGCGCGGGAGCCACCTACAATGAGCAGTTCTTC.

The rearrangement joins TRBV28 to TRBJ1-6, with no clear D. This CDR3 comprises 14 residues. V was trimmed by 3 bases and J by 9 bases, leaving 12 bases between them. Germline CDR1 is MDHEN and CDR2 is SYDVKM. Here the CDR3 DNA reads TGTGCCAGCAGTTTTCAGAGCGGCATTTCACCCCTCCACTTT. Amino acids: CASSFQSGISPLHF. The full variable domain, rest sourced from reference TRBV28 and TRBJ1-6, is DVKVTQSSRYLVKRTGEKVFLECVQDMDHENMFWYRQDPGLGLRLIYFSYDVKMKEKGDIPEGYSVSREKKERFSLILESASTNQTSMYLCASSFQSGISPLHFGNGTRLTVT.

The V call is TRBV6-1, the J call TRBJ1-1; 9 positions match TRBD1. The V and J ends lost 6 bases and 3 bases, in that order; junction bases with no gene match: 5. Germline V gene data show CDR1 as MNHNS and CDR2 as SASEGT. The CDR3 contains 14 residues. The CDR3 sequence: CASSRTGAHTEAFF. The CDR3 DNA is TGTGCCAGCAGCCGGACAGGGGCTCACACTGAAGCTTTCTTT.

The rearrangement uses TRBV2 and TRBJ1-4; tentatively, D is TRBD1 (6 bases). Germline values: CDR1 SNHLY, CDR2 FYNNEI. This CDR3 region has 14 residues. V gave up 5 bases and J gave up 7 bases, with 14 bases separating them. CDR3 bases: TGTGCCAGCAGTCAGTACAGGGTTGGTGAAAAACTGTTTTTT. As protein: CASSQYRVGEKLFF.

The chain uses TRBV7-2 and TRBJ2-7, with D perhaps assigned TRBD1 or TRBD2 (6 bases each). Germline CDR1 and CDR2: SGHTA and FQGNSA. Trimming pared 1 base from V and 0 bases from J, leaving 13 bases between. This CDR3 comprises 16 residues. The CDR3 spells CASSLEGGGSSYEQYF. The CDR3 nucleotides read TGTGCCAGCAGCTTAGAAGGGGGAGGTAGCTCCTACGAGCAGTACTTC.

V gene TRBV19 combines with J gene TRBJ2-2; D not certain. The CDR3 loop spans 17 amino acids. V was pared by 3 bases and J by 0 bases, with 14 bases between. The germline gives CDR1 LNHDA, CDR2 SQIVND (reference sequence). CDR3 amino acids: CASSIWAGNANTGELFF. The CDR3 nucleotides read TGTGCCAGTAGTATTTGGGCTGGAAACGCGAACACCGGGGAGCTGTTTTTT.

This sequence joins TRBV5-5 and TRBJ2-2; no reliable D call. CDR1 is SGHKS and CDR2 is YYEKEE in the germline V gene (reference sequence). There are 12 residues in the CDR3. Trimming cost V 1 base and J 9 bases, with 7 bases left between them. The CDR3: CASSLSGRELFF. CDR3 in DNA: TGTGCCAGCAGCTTGTCGGGCCGGGAGCTGTTTTTT. The full variable domain, with the rest looked up from reference TRBV5-5 and TRBJ2-2, is DAGVTQSPTHLIKTRGQQVTLRCSPISGHKSVSWYQQVLGQGPQFIFQYYEKEERGRGNFPDRFSARQFPNYSSELNVNALLLGDSALYLCASSLSGRELFFGEGSRLTVL.

J is TRBJ1-4 and V is TRBV30, with TRBD1 matching over 9 bases. Germline CDR1 GTSNPN, CDR2 SVGIG (reference sequence). This CDR3 spans 15 amino acids. The V segment lost 1 base and the J segment 7 bases; nucleotides outside the gene matches: 7. The CDR3, as DNA: TGTGCCTGGAGTGGGGGACAGGGAGCGAGTGAAAAACTGTTTTTT. It specifies CAWSGGQGASEKLFF.

This chain links TRBV5-4 with TRBJ2-1; D is uncertain. The CDR3 extends over 12 amino acids. V was clipped by 1 base and J by 8 bases, with 7 bases between them. Germline V CDR1 and CDR2: SGHNT, YYREEE (reference sequence). This CDR3 reads CASSLSVDEQFF. The CDR3 nucleotides are TGTGCCAGCAGCTTGTCGGTCGATGAGCAGTTCTTC.

The gene calls are TRBV28 and TRBJ1-1, with a weak D call TRBD1 (6 bases). V was clipped by 3 bases and J by 8 bases, with 10 bases between them. The CDR3 has 12 residues. Germline V CDR1 and CDR2: MDHEN, SYDVKM. This CDR3 is CASSFYQGEAFF. Here the CDR3 DNA reads TGTGCCAGCAGTTTTTATCAGGGGGAAGCTTTCTTT.

The chain couples TRBV2 to TRBJ2-3; 7 bases map to TRBD2. The J segment lost 1 base and the V segment lost 3 bases, leaving 7 bases of the junction unmatched. This CDR3 contains 16 residues. The germline CDR1 and CDR2 sequences are SNHLY and FYNNEI. CDR3 sequence: CASSDLLAEGTDTQYF. For the CDR3, the DNA is TGTGCCAGCAGTGATTTGCTAGCGGAAGGCACAGATACGCAGTATTTT.

V is TRBV11-3 and J is TRBJ2-1; the match to TRBD2 covers 12 bases. The V and J ends lost 3 bases and 10 bases, in that order; junction bases with no gene match: 1. Per germline, CDR1 SGHNT and CDR2 YENEEA. The CDR3 is made up of 13 amino acids. CDR3 sequence (DNA): TGTGCCAGCAGCTTGACTAGCGGGAGAGAGCAGTTCTTC. It specifies CASSLTSGREQFF. The variable domain in full, with the rest retrieved from reference TRBV11-3 and TRBJ2-1, is EAGVVQSPRYKIIEKKQPVAFWCNPISGHNTLYWYLQNLGQGPELLIRYENEEAVDDSQLPKDRFSAERLKGVDSTLKIQPAELGDSAVYLCASSLTSGREQFFGPGTRLTVL.

The J gene is TRBJ2-4, the V gene TRBV28, with TRBD2 matching over 8 bases. CDR1 and CDR2 from the germline V gene are MDHEN and SYDVKM. V lost 2 bases and J lost 9; bases outside the gene matches: 6. This CDR3 comprises 14 residues. CDR3 DNA: TGTGCCAGCAGTTTAGCAGCGGGAGCTGGCATTCAGTACTTC. Encoded protein: CASSLAAGAGIQYF.

J is TRBJ2-3 and V is TRBV21-1; the table's D call TRBD1 went unverified against the DNA. TRBV21-1 is noted as a pseudogene. CDR3 size: 18 residues. CDR3 DNA sequence: TGTGCCAGCAGCAAAAGTTTTCAAGGGACAGGGAACACAGATACGCAGTATTTT. This sequence encodes CASSKSFQGTGNTDTQYF.

The V gene is TRBV6-5, the J gene TRBJ2-2; maybe TRBD2 (5 bases). The germline V gene encodes CDR1 MNHEY and CDR2 SVGAGI. The V end lost 6 bases, the J end lost 7 bases, and 12 bases lay between the germline ends. The CDR3 runs to 13 residues. CDR3 nucleotides: TGTGCCAGCAGCTGGACTGGGGTCGGGGAGCTGTTTTTT. Its translation: CASSWTGVGELFF.

V is TRBV2 and J is TRBJ2-2; 10 bases match TRBD1. The germline V gene has CDR1 SNHLY and CDR2 FYNNEI. V trimming: 4 bases; J trimming: 4 bases; junction bases outside the gene matches: 9. The CDR3 covers 17 residues. This CDR3 reads CASSVYGTGVGTGELFF. The CDR3 nucleotides read TGTGCCAGCAGTGTGTACGGGACAGGGGTTGGCACCGGGGAGCTGTTTTTT.

This chain connects TRBV2 to TRBJ1-2; weak D call: TRBD1 (5 bases). Trimming took 6 bases from V and 7 from J, leaving 18 bases between them. The germline gives CDR1 SNHLY, CDR2 FYNNEI. The CDR3 has 14 amino acids. CDR3 sequence (DNA): TGTGCCAGCAGCCTAGCGGACACCACCCCTGGCTACACCTTC. It encodes CASSLADTTPGYTF. The full variable domain, its missing parts supplied by reference TRBV2 and TRBJ1-2, is EPEVTQTPSHQVTQMGQEVILRCVPISNHLYFYWYRQILGQKVEFLVSFYNNEISEKSEIFDDQFSVERPDGSNFTLKIRSTKLEDSAMYFCASSLADTTPGYTFGSGTRLTVV.

The chain employs TRBV5-6 and TRBJ2-5, with D unclear. This CDR3 has 13 amino acids. The V gene's germline CDR1 is SGHDT and CDR2 YYEEEE. The germline V and J ends were trimmed by 0 bases and 4 bases, with 7 bases remaining between them. CDR3 residues: CASSLGLLETQYF. CDR3 nucleotides: TGTGCCAGCAGCTTGGGCTTGTTAGAGACCCAGTACTTC.

A word on this clone: This sample also contains other DNA sequences that code for the same CDR3. The chain is built from TRBV28 and TRBJ2-5; D may correspond to TRBD1 or TRBD2 (5 bases each). This CDR3 is built from 13 residues. The germline V gene encodes CDR1 MDHEN and CDR2 SYDVKM. V was trimmed by 2 bases and J by 5 bases, leaving 9 bases between them. The CDR3 region has the DNA TGTGCCAGCAGTTTAACGGGGCGGGAGACCCAGTACTTC. Encoded protein: CASSLTGRETQYF.

This clone was detected once. The V and J genes are TRBV7-2 and TRBJ1-5, with D possibly matching TRBD1 (5 bases). Germline V gives CDR1 SGHTA, CDR2 FQGNSA. CDR3 length equals 15 residues. V lost 3 bases and J lost 0, with 9 bases in between. The CDR3 nucleotides read TGTGCCAGCAGCTTTGGGACCATTAGCAATCAGCCCCAGCATTTT. As protein: CASSFGTISNQPQHF. Based on the CDR3 plus reference TRBV7-2 and TRBJ1-5, the full variable domain is GAGVSQSPSNKVTEKGKDVELRCDPISGHTALYWYRQSLGQGLEFLIYFQGNSAPDKSGLPSDRFSAERTGGSVSTLTIQRTQQEDSAVYLCASSFGTISNQPQHFGDGTRLSIL.

The CDR3 is CASSTGTSGRAKETQYF. In DNA form, the CDR3 reads TGTGCCAGCAGCACCGGGACTAGCGGGAGGGCCAAGGAGACCCAGTACTTC. The chain combines TRBV5-4 with TRBJ2-5; TRBD2 aligns across 16 bases. Germline lookup yields CDR1 SGHNT and CDR2 YYREEE (reference sequence). This CDR3 contains 17 residues. Trimming at V came to 4 bases and at J to 5 bases, leaving 8 bases not matched to a gene.

This chain links TRBV5-5 with TRBJ1-2, with D perhaps TRBD1 (6 bases). V was shortened by 4 bases and J by 7 bases, with 17 bases between the two germline ends. CDR3 length: 14 residues. Germline-derived CDR1 and CDR2 are SGHKS and YYEKEE (reference sequence). The DNA of the CDR3 is TGTGCCAGCAGCCAGCCTGGGACAAGCTCTGGCTACACCTTC. Translation: CASSQPGTSSGYTF. Supplemented by reference TRBV5-5 and TRBJ1-2, the full variable domain reads DAGVTQSPTHLIKTRGQQVTLRCSPISGHKSVSWYQQVLGQGPQFIFQYYEKEERGRGNFPDRFSARQFPNYSSELNVNALLLGDSALYLCASSQPGTSSGYTFGSGTRLTVV.

A single count supports this clone. The chain uses TRBV7-8 and TRBJ1-4; TRBD1 matches at 9 bases. The CDR3 consists of 18 residues. CDR1 is SGHVS, CDR2 FQNEAQ, per germline. V lost 2 bases and J lost 3; bases outside the gene matches: 10. CDR3 protein: CASSLRDRVFLANEKLFF. The CDR3 nucleotides read TGTGCCAGCAGCTTAAGGGACAGGGTGTTTCTCGCTAATGAAAAACTGTTTTTT.

This chain links TRBV28 with TRBJ2-2, with D perhaps TRBD1 or TRBD2 (5 bases each). The CDR3 loop spans 13 amino acids. The V gene's germline CDR1 is MDHEN and CDR2 SYDVKM. CDR3 nucleotide sequence: TGTGCTTGCGAGGGGCCGAACACCGGGGAGCTGTTTTTT. Translation gives CACEGPNTGELFF. Full variable domain (outside the CDR3, taken from reference TRBV28 and TRBJ2-2): DVKVTQSSRYLVKRTGEKVFLECVQDMDHENMFWYRQDPGLGLRLIYFSYDVKMKEKGDIPEGYSVSREKKERFSLILESASTNQTSMYLCACEGPNTGELFFGEGSRLTVL.

The chain employs TRBV9 and TRBJ1-1; D remains unclear. Germline V lookup: CDR1 SGDLS, CDR2 YYNGEE. V was cut by 0 bases and J by 1 base, with 7 bases left in between. The CDR3 totals 14 residues. CDR3 amino acids: CASSVARGNTEAFF. The CDR3 bases are TGTGCCAGCAGCGTAGCTCGAGGGAACACTGAAGCTTTCTTT.